The sample holds many counts of the clone carrying this T cell receptor (beta chain). This sample was taken from a study of T cells after yellow fever vaccination. Per the germline V gene, CDR1 is MNHEY and CDR2 is SVGEGT. Between the trimmed V and J ends, which lost 3 bases and 0 bases, there was a span of 10 bases. The CDR3 contains 15 residues. TCRdb reprocessed the 5' RACE reads via MiXCR and lists one record per CDR3 protein. Here the sample spans some 68,000 distinct CDR3 sequences, approximately 7% being singletons. The chain employs TRBV6-2 or TRBV6-3 and TRBJ2-3; tentative D call: TRBD2 (5 bases). The sequence was obtained from a man aged 18 to 30 who received the YFV17D yellow fever vaccine. This specimen consisted of CD8+ T cells sorted from PBMCs, obtained approximately 40 days after the first yellow fever vaccination. CDR3 bases: TGTGCCAGCAGTTATCGGCGGACTAGCACAGATACGCAGTATTTT. Translating gives CASSYRRTSTDTQYF.